This T cell receptor beta chain comes out of a study of cytotoxic CD8 clonotypes in ibrutinib-treated CLL. Study conclusions and caveats: Researchers report that baseline clonality outpaced age-matched healthy donors and tracked circulating CD8+ T-cell counts.

Trimming removed 0 bases from V and 8 bases from J, with 15 bases in between. Per the germline V gene, CDR1 is SGHRS and CDR2 is YFSETQ. This CDR3 has 16 residues. Only in-frame clones appear in the TCRdb table, and some are missing; sequencing was by immunoSEQ multiplex PCR. This table has roughly 220,000 clones, roughly three quarters appearing once. With regard to this clone: Antigen unknown.

This clonotype was sampled from a human donor with chronic lymphocytic leukemia. Sequences were derived from PBMCs, sampled after 12 months of ibrutinib treatment. J is TRBJ1-6 and V is TRBV5-1, with D uncertain. The CDR3 sequence is CASSLARSALDSPLHF. CDR3 bases: TGCGCCAGCAGCTTGGCTCGTTCGGCACTTGATTCACCCCTCCACTTT.